This T cell receptor beta chain was sequenced during a study of beta chain features in type 1 diabetes. Overall study findings and caveats: Insertions at VDJ junctions were less frequent in type 1 diabetes patients. These patients also deleted more nucleotides at the same junctions.

Of the isolated RNA, all was reverse transcribed, and so the sequenced material was expressed TCRB transcripts. Measured with immunoSEQ multiplex PCR; TCRdb has only the in-frame clones, and not every one. The sample lists under 450,000 clones, roughly 13% occurring once. A CD45RO/CCR7/CD25/CD127/CD95/CD27 panel sorted naive, central memory, regulatory and stem cell-like memory CD4+ cells. This clone was counted between two and nine times. Its antigen is unidentified. Per the germline V gene, CDR1 is SNHLY and CDR2 is FYNNEI. The CDR3 extends over 14 amino acids. J gave up 2 bases and V 3 bases, and 3 bases lay outside the gene matches.

The material sequenced was naive CD4+ T cells from blood. V is TRBV2 and J is TRBJ2-7; 8 bases line up with TRBD1. The sequence derives from a young man in good health. The CDR3: CASSEQTGAYEQYF. CDR3 nucleotide sequence: TGTGCCAGCAGTGAGCAGACAGGGGCCTACGAGCAGTACTTC.